The clone carrying this TCR beta chain was seen more than once but under ten times. The antigen is unknown. This record comes from a study of naive and memory T cell subsets. Study-wide results and limits: Over 85% of naive TCR sequences appeared only once after error correction, unlike memory subsets. There was no ground truth to check naive and memory subset results. Possibly reflecting memory cells re-expressing CD45RA, a few larger clonotypes occurred in naive repertoires, especially CD8.

The beta constant-region primer was an equimolar mix of two oligonucleotides covering TRBC1 and TRBC2. Four rounds of PCR amplified the ligated cDNA using nested alpha and beta constant-region primers plus SP2. TCRdb re-analysed the UMI-ligation and nested PCR reads in MiXCR, keeping a single row per CDR3 protein. Found here are tens of thousands of distinct CDR3 sequences, 10% to 12% of them singletons; the top ten hold more than 0.13%. V was trimmed by 1 base and J by 2 bases, leaving 10 bases between them. The CDR3 runs 14 residues. CDR1 and CDR2 from the germline V gene are DFQATT and SNEGSKA (reference sequence). CD4 T cells were positively selected, then CD8 T cells from the CD4-negative fraction.

The sample consisted of naive CD4+ T cells from blood. The genes are TRBV20-1 and TRBJ2-3, with D hard to call. The TCR sequence derives from a human donor in good health. CDR3 sequence reads: CSARAYRITDTQYF. The CDR3 bases are TGCAGTGCTAGAGCCTACAGAATCACAGATACGCAGTATTTT.